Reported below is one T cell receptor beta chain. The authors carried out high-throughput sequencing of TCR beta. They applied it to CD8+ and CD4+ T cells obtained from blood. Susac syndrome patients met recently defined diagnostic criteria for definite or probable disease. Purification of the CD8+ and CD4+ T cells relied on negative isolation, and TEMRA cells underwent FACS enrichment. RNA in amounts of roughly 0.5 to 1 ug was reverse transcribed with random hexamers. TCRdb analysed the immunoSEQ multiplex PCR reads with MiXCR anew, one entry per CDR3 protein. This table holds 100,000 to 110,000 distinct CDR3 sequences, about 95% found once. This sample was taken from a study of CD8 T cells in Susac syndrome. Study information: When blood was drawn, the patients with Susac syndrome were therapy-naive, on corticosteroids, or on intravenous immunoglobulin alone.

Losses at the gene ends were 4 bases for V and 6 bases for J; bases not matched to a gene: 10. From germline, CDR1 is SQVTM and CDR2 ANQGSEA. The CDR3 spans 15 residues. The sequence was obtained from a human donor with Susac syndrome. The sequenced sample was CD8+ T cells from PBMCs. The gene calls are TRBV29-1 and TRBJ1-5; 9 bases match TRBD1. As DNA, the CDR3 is TGCAGCGTTGCCACCGGGACAGGGTCGAGTCAGCCCCAGCATTTT. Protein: CSVATGTGSSQPQHF.